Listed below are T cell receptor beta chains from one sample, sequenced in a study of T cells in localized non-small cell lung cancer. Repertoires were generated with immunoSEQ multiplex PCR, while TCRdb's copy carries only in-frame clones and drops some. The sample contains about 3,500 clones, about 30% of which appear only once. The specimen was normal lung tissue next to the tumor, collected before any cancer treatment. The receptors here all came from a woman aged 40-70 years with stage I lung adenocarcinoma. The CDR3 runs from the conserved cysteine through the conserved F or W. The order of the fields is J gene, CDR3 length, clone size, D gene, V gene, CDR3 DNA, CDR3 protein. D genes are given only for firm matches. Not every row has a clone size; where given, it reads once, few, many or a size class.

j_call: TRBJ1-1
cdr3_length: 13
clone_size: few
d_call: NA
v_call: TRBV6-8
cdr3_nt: TGTGCCAGCAGTGGAAGGGGCCGGACTGAAGCTTTCTTT
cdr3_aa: CASSGRGRTEAFF

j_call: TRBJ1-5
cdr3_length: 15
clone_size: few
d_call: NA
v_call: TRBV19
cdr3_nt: TGTGCCAGTAGTATTCAGGGAAGGGGCAATCAGCCCCAGCATTTT
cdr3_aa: CASSIQGRGNQPQHF

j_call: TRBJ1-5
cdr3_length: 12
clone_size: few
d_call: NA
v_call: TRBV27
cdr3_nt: TGTGCCAGCAGTTACCGGAGCCCAGCCCAGCATTTT
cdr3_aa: CASSYRSPAQHF

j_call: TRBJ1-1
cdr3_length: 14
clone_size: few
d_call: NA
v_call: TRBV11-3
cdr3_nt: TGTGCCAGCATCCCGAAGAATCAGCCCACTGAAGCTTTCTTT
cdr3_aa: CASIPKNQPTEAFF

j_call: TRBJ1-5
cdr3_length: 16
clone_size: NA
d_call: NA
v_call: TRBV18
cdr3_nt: TGTGCCAGCTCACCTTACCCGGGGGATGGCAATCAGCCCCAGCATTTT
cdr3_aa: CASSPYPGDGNQPQHF

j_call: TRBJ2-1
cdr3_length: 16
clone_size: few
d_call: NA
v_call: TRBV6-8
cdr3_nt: TGTGCCAGCAGTGAGCCACGTAGCTTTCCCTACAATGAGCAGTTCTTC
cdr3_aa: CASSEPRSFPYNEQFF

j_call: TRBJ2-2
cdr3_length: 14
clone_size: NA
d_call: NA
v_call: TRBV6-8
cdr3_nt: TGTGCCAGCAGTTCTCACGACTACCCCGGGGAGCTGTTTTTT
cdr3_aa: CASSSHDYPGELFF

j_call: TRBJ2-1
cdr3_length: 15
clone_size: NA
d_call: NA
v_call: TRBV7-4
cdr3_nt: TGTGCCAGCAGCGGCGGAGCTAGCGTTGTGAATGAGCAGTTCTTC
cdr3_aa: CASSGGASVVNEQFF

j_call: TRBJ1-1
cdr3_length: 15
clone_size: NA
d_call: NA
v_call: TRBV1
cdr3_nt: TGCACCAGCAGCCAAGAGGGCAGGGGTGGCACTGAAGCTTTCTTT
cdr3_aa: CTSSQEGRGGTEAFF

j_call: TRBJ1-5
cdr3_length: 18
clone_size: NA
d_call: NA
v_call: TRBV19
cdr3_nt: TGTGCCAGTAGTAACCCCCGGGCGGGCCCTGGGGCCAATCAGCCCCAGCATTTT
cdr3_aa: CASSNPRAGPGANQPQHF

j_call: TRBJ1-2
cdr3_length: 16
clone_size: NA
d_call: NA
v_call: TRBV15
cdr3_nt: TGTGCCACCAGCAGCCACCCCAAAGATGTTAACTATGGCTACACCTTC
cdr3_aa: CATSSHPKDVNYGYTF

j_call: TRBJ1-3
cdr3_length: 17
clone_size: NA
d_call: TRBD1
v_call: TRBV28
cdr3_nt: TGTGCCAGCAGTTTTGGGATAACAGGGGTCTCTGGAAACACCATATATTTT
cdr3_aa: CASSFGITGVSGNTIYF